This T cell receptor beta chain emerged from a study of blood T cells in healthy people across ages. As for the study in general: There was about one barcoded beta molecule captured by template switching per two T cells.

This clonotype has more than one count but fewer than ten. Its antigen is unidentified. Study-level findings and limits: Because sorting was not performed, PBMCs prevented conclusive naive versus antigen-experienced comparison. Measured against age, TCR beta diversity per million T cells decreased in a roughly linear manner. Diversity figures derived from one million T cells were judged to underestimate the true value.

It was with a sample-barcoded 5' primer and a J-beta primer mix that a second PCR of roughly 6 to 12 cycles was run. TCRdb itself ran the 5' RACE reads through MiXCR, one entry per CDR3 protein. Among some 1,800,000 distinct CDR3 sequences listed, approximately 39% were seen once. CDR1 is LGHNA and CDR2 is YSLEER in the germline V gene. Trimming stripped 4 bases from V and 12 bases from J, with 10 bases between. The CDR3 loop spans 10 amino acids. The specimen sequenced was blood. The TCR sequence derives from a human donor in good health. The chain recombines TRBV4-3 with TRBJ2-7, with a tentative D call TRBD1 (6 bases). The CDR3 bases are TGCGCCAGCAGCCCTTCGGACAGGTACTTC. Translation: CASSPSDRYF.